This T cell receptor beta chain was observed in a study of beta chain features in type 1 diabetes (dated by TCRdb to the late 2010s). About the investigation overall: No differences in mean age, gender distribution, total cell number or subset yield were found between patients and healthy donors. Regulatory and stem cell-like memory subsets were obtained from only 8 patients and roughly eight healthy donors, while naive and central memory subsets were obtained from all 28 donors. The study compared the TCRB repertoires of sorted circulating CD4+ T cell subsets in recently diagnosed type 1 diabetes patients with those in matched healthy donors. A total of roughly 110 million sorted cells were examined across all samples, and the number of cells per subset was strongly correlated with RNA yield.

What the study reported, not specific to this receptor: Naive, central memory and regulatory TCRB repertoires appeared to be more alike among patients than among healthy donors. Because cDNA rather than genomic DNA was sequenced, highly expressing activated cells could have been over-represented, although no difference in activation and CD3 levels was found between groups. Shorter templates might have been favored by PCR, but patient and control samples were amplified and corrected together, so both groups would have been affected equally by any skew. Because small numbers of individuals were included in the HLA sub-analyses, any influence of HLA type on TCRB rearrangement was left unresolved. At VDJ recombination sites, type 1 diabetes patients had fewer insertions and more deleted nucleotides, which implies abnormalities in thymic rearrangement. In all four CD4+ subsets, TCRB CDR3 length was moderately but significantly shorter in type 1 diabetes patients.

The entire isolated RNA was reverse transcribed using the High Capacity cDNA Reverse Transcription Kit, and thus expressed TCRB transcripts were sequenced. Deep immunoSEQ sequencing was applied to naive, central memory and regulatory T cell samples, giving an average of about 3.7 million total reads per sample. After sorted cells were lysed in RLT buffer, RNA was extracted with DNase-treated RNeasy Micro or Mini kits, with the choice depending on cell number. Each cell subset was processed separately to prevent cross-contamination, with patient and healthy donor samples processed together. The immunoSEQ multiplex PCR was used to amplify TCRB sequences from cDNA, generating 87-bp fragments that spanned the CDR3 region. Sequencing of the amplicons was done on the Illumina HiSeq platform. The study's processing was this. PCR bias was corrected computationally using synthetic template baselines, and reads within Hamming distance 2 were collapsed, with unmergeable singletons discarded. Reads were aligned against IMGT to assign V, D and J genes, CDR3 length and insertions or deletions at six rearrangement sites. Within each subset, clonotype counts were normalized to sorted cell number, after which true diversity and Gini coefficients were computed with the tcR R package. The overlap coefficient, calculated on TCRB nucleotide sequences, was used to quantify repertoire sharing. TCRdb stores this immuneACCESS table with in-frame sequences only. Part of the clones is absent; in the studies checked, under half of the shortfall reflects unresolved V genes, and no reason is known for the rest. V, J and clone size reflect that table, while D and trimming were determined from the DNA. This sample lists 120,000 to 150,000 clones; approximately 10% were detected once. The biggest ten clones account for 0.65% of the sample.

Trimming takes 1 base from V and 8 bases from J, and the germline ends sit 5 bases apart. The CDR3 spans 11 residues, from the cysteine through the phenylalanine. Kept here is only the CDR3 DNA, which spans 33 bases and is read in frame from base 1. The germline V gene encodes CDR1 MNHEY and CDR2 SVGAGI. From each donor, a single peripheral blood sample of approximately 0.11 L on average was drawn into heparinised tubes. Naive, central memory, regulatory and stem cell-like memory CD4+ T cells were sorted on a BD FACSAria II using a panel including CD45RO, CCR7, CD25, CD127, CD95 and CD27. A purity above 95% was achieved for all sorted populations. PBMCs were isolated right away by Lymphoprep density gradient centrifugation and were stained directly, without culture. So that batch effects would be minimized, each experiment stained and sorted samples in pairs, pairing one healthy donor with one patient.

In this sample, this clone turned up a few times. It has no known antigen specificity. No base-level quality is on record; no much larger clone is a single base apart. The receptor chain draws on TRBV6-5 and TRBJ2-5, with the D gene call left open. Source material: central memory CD4+ T cells from blood. The sequence was obtained from a woman between 35 and 50 years old in good health. The CDR3 protein is CASSYLGTQYF. The DNA is as follows: TGTGCCAGCAGTTACTTGGGCACCCAGTACTTC.